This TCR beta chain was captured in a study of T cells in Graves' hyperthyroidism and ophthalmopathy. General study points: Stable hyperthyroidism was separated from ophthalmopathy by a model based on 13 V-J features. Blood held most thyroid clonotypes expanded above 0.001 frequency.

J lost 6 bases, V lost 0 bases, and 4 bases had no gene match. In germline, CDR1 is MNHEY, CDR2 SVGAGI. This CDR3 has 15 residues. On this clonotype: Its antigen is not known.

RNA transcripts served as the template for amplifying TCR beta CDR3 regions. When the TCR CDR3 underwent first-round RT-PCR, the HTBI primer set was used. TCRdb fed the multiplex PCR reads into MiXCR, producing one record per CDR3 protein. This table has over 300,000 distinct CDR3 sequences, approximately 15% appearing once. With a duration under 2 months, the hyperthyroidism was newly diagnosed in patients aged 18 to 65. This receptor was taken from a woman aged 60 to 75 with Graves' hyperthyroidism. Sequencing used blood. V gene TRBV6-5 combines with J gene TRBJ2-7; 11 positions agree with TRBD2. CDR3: CASSYSGLAEGEQYF. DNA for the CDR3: TGTGCCAGCAGTTACTCGGGACTAGCGGAGGGCGAGCAGTACTTC.